A single sample is the source of the 18 T cell receptor beta chains below, sequenced in a study of beta chain features in type 1 diabetes. Study observations and caveats: All four CD4+ subsets of Type 1 diabetes patients contained TCRB CDR3s that were moderately but significantly shorter.

These TCRs are of unknown antigen specificity. All of the isolated RNA was reverse transcribed, so expressed TCRB transcripts were sequenced. Sequencing used immunoSEQ multiplex PCR; TCRdb keeps in-frame clones, though not all of them. This table has approximately 270,000 clones, approximately 15% appearing once. The sample was naive CD4+ T cells from blood. These receptor sequences come from a man aged 30-40 years with type 1 diabetes.

This chain connects TRBV19 to TRBJ2-1; 11 bases are shared with TRBD2. CDR3 length: 18 amino acids. The ends lost 3 bases at V and 5 bases at J; junction bases unmatched: 12. Germline CDR1 LNHDA, CDR2 SQIVND (reference sequence). As DNA, the CDR3 is TGTGCCAGTAGTATGACTAGCGGGATCCTCCTGAGTAACAATGAGCAGTTCTTC. This encodes CASSMTSGILLSNNEQFF. The full variable domain, completed using reference TRBV19 and TRBJ2-1, is DGGITQSPKYLFRKEGQNVTLSCEQNLNHDAMYWYRQDPGQGLRLIYYSQIVNDFQKGDIAEGYSVSREKKESFPLTVTSAQKNPTAFYLCASSMTSGILLSNNEQFFGPGTRLTVL.

This sequence joins TRBV9 and TRBJ2-7; 12 positions agree with TRBD2. This CDR3 has 16 residues. The germline gives CDR1 SGDLS, CDR2 YYNGEE. J lost 1 base, V lost 4 bases, and 6 bases had no gene match. The CDR3 bases are TGTGCCAGCAGCCCCCGGACTAGCGGGGCATCCTACGAGCAGTACTTC. Encoded protein: CASSPRTSGASYEQYF.

With respect to this clone: Other DNA variants within this sample encode the same CDR3. The chain recombines TRBV7-9 with TRBJ2-1; maybe TRBD2 (6 bases). V was cut by 6 bases and J by 6 bases, with 12 bases left in between. Germline loops: CDR1 SEHNR, CDR2 FQNEAQ (reference sequence). The CDR3 spans 13 residues. CDR3 amino acids: CASSLGLANEQFF. CDR3 in DNA: TGTGCCAGCAGTTTGGGACTGGCCAATGAGCAGTTCTTC.

The J gene is TRBJ2-1, the V gene TRBV9; 7 positions match TRBD2. The CDR3 runs to 16 residues. J was trimmed by 1 base and V by 4 bases; bases with no gene match: 8. CDR1 SGDLS and CDR2 YYNGEE come from the germline V gene. The DNA of the CDR3 is TGTGCCAGCAGCACGGGACTACTCATTTCCTACAATGAGCAGTTCTTC. This codes for CASSTGLLISYNEQFF.

This clone was detected a few times. The rearrangement links TRBV18 to TRBJ2-1; D is unresolved. Trimming removed 2 bases at V and 1 base at J, with 12 bases between. This CDR3 contains 16 residues. CDR1 is KGHSH and CDR2 is LQKENI in the germline V gene. The CDR3 sequence: CASSPRVSDSYNEQFF. As DNA, the CDR3 is TGTGCCAGCTCACCAAGAGTGAGCGATTCCTACAATGAGCAGTTCTTC.

This rearrangement joins TRBV28 to TRBJ2-7, with TRBD1 matching 7 bases. CDR3 size: 16 residues. V lost 5 bases to trimming and J lost 0 bases; unmatched junction nucleotides: 10. Germline assignment: CDR1 MDHEN and CDR2 SYDVKM. The CDR3 is CASSPPNRDSSYEQYF. The CDR3 DNA reads as TGTGCCAGCAGTCCGCCGAACCGGGACAGCTCCTACGAGCAGTACTTC.

This clone was observed a handful of times. The CDR3 here is CASSHGRSYGYTF. The CDR3 DNA follows: TGTGCCAGCAGTCACGGGAGAAGCTATGGCTACACCTTC. This chain uses TRBV14 with TRBJ1-2; no clear D gene. V lost 6 bases and J 4 bases, leaving 12 bases between the germline ends. The CDR3 runs 13 residues. Germline CDR1 and CDR2: SGHDN and FVKESK.

This sequence joins TRBV9 and TRBJ2-7; 9 bases align to TRBD2. J was trimmed by 2 bases and V by 0 bases; bases with no gene match: 3. In germline, CDR1 is SGDLS, CDR2 YYNGEE. This CDR3 has 15 amino acids. The CDR3 here is CASSVGLAVTYEQYF. CDR3 coding DNA: TGTGCCAGCAGCGTAGGACTAGCGGTTACCTACGAGCAGTACTTC.

This clone was seen more than once but under ten times. The chain combines TRBV11-2 with TRBJ2-4, with 9 bases matching TRBD1. With 6 bases clipped from V and 8 bases from J, the junction kept 8 bases outside the gene matches. The CDR3 consists of 14 residues. Germline CDR1 is SGHAT and CDR2 is FQNNGV. The DNA for the CDR3 is TGTGCCAGCAGTTCACGACAGGGGGAAGACATTCAGTACTTC. Translation gives CASSSRQGEDIQYF.

The chain uses TRBV6-5 and TRBJ2-5; tentative D call: TRBD2 (5 bases). This CDR3 is 15 amino acids long. Germline assignment: CDR1 MNHEY and CDR2 SVGAGI. Trimming cost V 0 bases and J 5 bases, with 13 bases left between them. The CDR3 DNA sequence: TGTGCCAGCAGTTACTCGACTGCGGGTGGGGAGACCCAGTACTTC. It codes for CASSYSTAGGETQYF.

The V and J genes are TRBV9 and TRBJ2-2, with 7 positions matching TRBD1. The trim removed 1 base at V and 2 bases at J, leaving 2 bases unmatched. Germline CDR1 reads SGDLS; CDR2 reads YYNGEE. The CDR3 is made up of 15 amino acids. CDR3 region: CASSVRGGNTGELFF. In nucleotides, the CDR3 is TGTGCCAGCAGCGTACGAGGGGGCAACACCGGGGAGCTGTTTTTT.

For the CDR3, the DNA is TGTGCCAGCAGTTTCGGACCCTCGGGGGGAAACATTCAGTACTTC. This sequence encodes CASSFGPSGGNIQYF. The V and J genes are TRBV6-1 and TRBJ2-4; 7 nucleotides match TRBD2. In germline, CDR1 is MNHNS, CDR2 SASEGT. The J segment lost 6 bases and the V segment lost 5 bases, leaving 10 bases of the junction unmatched. The CDR3 spans 15 residues.

Written as DNA, the CDR3 is TGTGCCAGCAGTTTCCAAAGGGACAGGACAGCTTTCTTT. Its protein is CASSFQRDRTAFF. This chain joins TRBV6-6 and TRBJ1-1, with 8 bases matching TRBD1. Per germline, CDR1 MNHNY and CDR2 SVGAGI (reference sequence). The ends lost 4 bases at V and 10 bases at J; junction bases unmatched: 8. CDR3 length: 13 residues.

This clone was detected only a few times. The CDR3 here is CASSLRQGYGEQYF. The DNA for the CDR3 is TGCGCCAGCAGCTTGCGACAGGGATACGGCGAGCAGTACTTC. The chain employs TRBV5-1 and TRBJ2-7; 7 bases align to TRBD1. The CDR3 is 14 residues long. Looked up from germline, CDR1 is SGHRS and CDR2 is YFSETQ. J lost 6 bases, V lost 1 base, and 7 bases had no gene match.

The V call is TRBV7-3, the J call TRBJ2-3, with a possible D match to TRBD1 (6 bases). Trimming pared 4 bases from V and 7 bases from J, leaving 12 bases between. The CDR3 contains 13 residues. Germline V gene lookup returns CDR1 SGHTA and CDR2 FQGTGA. The CDR3 is CASSSSGENTQYF. The CDR3 DNA reads TGTGCCAGCAGCTCCTCAGGGGAAAATACGCAGTATTTT.

J is TRBJ2-1 and V is TRBV4-2; 9 positions match TRBD2. Germline assignment: CDR1 LGHNA and CDR2 YNFKEQ. Trimming cost V 1 base and J 5 bases; bases outside gene matches: 3. The CDR3 extends over 15 amino acids. The chain's CDR3 is CASSQGSGRNNEQFF. CDR3 nucleotide sequence: TGTGCCAGCAGCCAAGGGAGCGGGAGGAACAATGAGCAGTTCTTC.

The CDR3 region has the DNA TGTGCCAGCAGCGGACAGAACACTGAAGCTTTCTTT. This translates into CASSGQNTEAFF. The chain couples TRBV5-4 to TRBJ1-1; maybe TRBD1 (5 bases). The CDR3 is 12 amino acids. The V gene lost 4 bases and the J gene lost 1 base, with 5 bases spanning the gap. The germline V gene has CDR1 SGHNT and CDR2 YYREEE (reference sequence).

The J gene is TRBJ2-1, the V gene TRBV4-2; 7 bases fit TRBD2. After removal of 4 bases from V and 0 bases from J, the junction contained 18 bases not matched to a gene. This CDR3 region has 20 residues. Germline CDR1 is LGHNA and CDR2 is YNFKEQ. In nucleotides, the CDR3 is TGTGCCAGCAGCCCCCGGGTTAGCGGGCGAACCTGGAGCTCCTACAATGAGCAGTTCTTC. Translation gives CASSPRVSGRTWSSYNEQFF.